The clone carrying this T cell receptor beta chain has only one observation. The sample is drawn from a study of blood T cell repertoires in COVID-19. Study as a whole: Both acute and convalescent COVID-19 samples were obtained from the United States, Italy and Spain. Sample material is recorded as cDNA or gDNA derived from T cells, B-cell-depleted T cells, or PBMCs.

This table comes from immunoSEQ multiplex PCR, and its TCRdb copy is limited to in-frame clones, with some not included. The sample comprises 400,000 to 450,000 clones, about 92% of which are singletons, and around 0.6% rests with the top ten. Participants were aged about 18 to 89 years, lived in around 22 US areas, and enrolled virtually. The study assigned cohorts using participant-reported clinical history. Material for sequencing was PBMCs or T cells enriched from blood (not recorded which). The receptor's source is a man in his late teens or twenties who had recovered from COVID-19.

CDR3 in amino acids: CASSLGTGRSPLHF. The CDR3 DNA follows: TGTGCCAGCAGCTTGGGGACAGGGAGATCACCCCTCCACTTT. The chain links TRBV7-8 to TRBJ1-6; 9 positions agree with TRBD1. The junction had 4 bases not matched to a gene; V was cut back by 3 bases and J by 10 bases. Germline V CDR1 and CDR2: SGHVS, FQNEAQ. This CDR3 is built from 14 residues.